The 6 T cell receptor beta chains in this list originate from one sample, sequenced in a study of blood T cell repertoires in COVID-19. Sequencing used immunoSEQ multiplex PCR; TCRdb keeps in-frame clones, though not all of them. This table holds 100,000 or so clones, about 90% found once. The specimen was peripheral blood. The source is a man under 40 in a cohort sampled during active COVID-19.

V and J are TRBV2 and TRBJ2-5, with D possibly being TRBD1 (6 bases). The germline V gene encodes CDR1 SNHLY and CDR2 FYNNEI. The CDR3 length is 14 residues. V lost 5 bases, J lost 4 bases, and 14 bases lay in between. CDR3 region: CASSPSPTGETQYF. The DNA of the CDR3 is TGTGCCAGCAGTCCTAGCCCGACAGGAGAGACCCAGTACTTC.

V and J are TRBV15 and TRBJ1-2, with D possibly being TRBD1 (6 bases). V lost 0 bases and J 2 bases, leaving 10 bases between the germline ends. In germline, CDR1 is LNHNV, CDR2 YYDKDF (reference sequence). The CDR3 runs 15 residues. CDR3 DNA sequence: TGTGCCACCAGCAGAGATGTGGGGGCAAACTATGGCTACACCTTC. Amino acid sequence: CATSRDVGANYGYTF. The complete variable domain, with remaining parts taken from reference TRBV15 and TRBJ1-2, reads DAMVIQNPRYQVTQFGKPVTLSCSQTLNHNVMYWYQQKSSQAPKLLFHYYDKDFNNEADTPDNFQSRRPNTSFCFLDIRSPGLGDTAMYLCATSRDVGANYGYTFGSGTRLTVV.

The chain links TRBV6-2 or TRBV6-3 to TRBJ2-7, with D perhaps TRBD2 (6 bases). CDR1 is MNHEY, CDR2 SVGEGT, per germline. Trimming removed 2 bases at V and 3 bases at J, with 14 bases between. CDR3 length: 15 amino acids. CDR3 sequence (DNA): TGTGCCAGCAGTTACCCCCCCGGGGGTGACTACGAGCAGTACTTC. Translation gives CASSYPPGGDYEQYF.

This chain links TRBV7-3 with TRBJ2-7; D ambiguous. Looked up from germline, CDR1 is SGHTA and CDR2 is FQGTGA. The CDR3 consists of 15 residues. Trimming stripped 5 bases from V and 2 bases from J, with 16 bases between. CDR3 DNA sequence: TGTGCCAGCAGCCCAACCCCGGGTCTAACCTACGAGCAGTACTTC. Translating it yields CASSPTPGLTYEQYF.

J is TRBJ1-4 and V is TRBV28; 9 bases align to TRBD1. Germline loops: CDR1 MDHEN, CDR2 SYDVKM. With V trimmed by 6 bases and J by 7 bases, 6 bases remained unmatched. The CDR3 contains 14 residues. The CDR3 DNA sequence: TGTGCCAGCAGCTTACAGGGGGCGGTTGAAAAACTGTTTTTT. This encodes CASSLQGAVEKLFF.

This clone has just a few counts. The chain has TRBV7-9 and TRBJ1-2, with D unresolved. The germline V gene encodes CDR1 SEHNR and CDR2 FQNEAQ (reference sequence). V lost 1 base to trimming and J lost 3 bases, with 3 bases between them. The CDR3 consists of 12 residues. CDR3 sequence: CASSLVDYGYTF. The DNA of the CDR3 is TGTGCCAGCAGCTTAGTCGACTATGGCTACACCTTC.